This entry lists 13 T cell receptor beta chains sequenced from one sample in a study of blood T cell repertoires in COVID-19. Here immunoSEQ multiplex PCR was the method, and the copy in TCRdb shows in-frame clones only, minus some. The profile shows 90,000 to 130,000 clones, 87% of them singletons. The sequencing sample was made of peripheral blood. These TCRs come from a human donor in a cohort sampled during active COVID-19.

This clone was seen at least ten times. The gene calls are TRBV18 and TRBJ2-7, with 12 bases fitting TRBD1. V trimming: 3 bases; J trimming: 5 bases; junction bases outside the gene matches: 5. The CDR3 length is 15 residues. Germline lookup yields CDR1 KGHSH and CDR2 LQKENI. CDR3 in amino acids: CASSPSGTGGNEQYF. Written as DNA, the CDR3 is TGTGCCAGCTCACCGTCGGGGACAGGGGGCAACGAGCAGTACTTC.

The chain carries TRBV6-5 and TRBJ1-6; possible D gene TRBD1, 6 bases. Germline CDR1 is MNHEY and CDR2 is SVGAGI. The CDR3 has 15 residues. The V and J ends lost 1 base and 8 bases respectively, with 12 bases between them. CDR3 bases: TGTGCCAGCAGTTACTGGAACGAGGGGGATTCACCCCTCCACTTT. This encodes CASSYWNEGDSPLHF.

This sequence joins TRBV6-5 and TRBJ2-3; 10 bases match TRBD2. The germline V gene has CDR1 MNHEY and CDR2 SVGAGI. V lost 2 bases, J lost 3 bases, and 5 bases stayed unmatched. The CDR3 runs to 16 residues. CDR3 nucleotides: TGTGCCAGCAGTTACCACGGGACTAGCGAAACAGATACGCAGTATTTT. As protein: CASSYHGTSETDTQYF.

The chain links TRBV15 to TRBJ2-7; 9 nucleotides agree with TRBD2. Trimming at V came to 5 bases and at J to 1 base, leaving 6 bases not matched to a gene. Germline CDR1 and CDR2: LNHNV and YYDKDF (reference sequence). The CDR3 has 15 residues. CDR3 bases: TGTGCCACCAGCGAGGAAGCGGGAGGTTCCTACGAGCAGTACTTC. This gives the protein CATSEEAGGSYEQYF.

This clone came up a few times. This chain joins TRBV24-1 and TRBJ2-7; weak D call: TRBD2 (6 bases). This CDR3 has 14 amino acids. V was clipped by 4 bases and J by 6 bases, with 15 bases between them. Germline V lookup: CDR1 KGHDR, CDR2 SFDVKD. The CDR3 is CATSEGLRFGEQYF. DNA for the CDR3: TGTGCCACCAGTGAGGGACTGCGCTTCGGCGAGCAGTACTTC.

V usage is TRBV10-1 and J usage is TRBJ2-1; D is possibly TRBD2 (5 bases). The germline V gene has CDR1 WNHNN and CDR2 SYGVQD (reference sequence). The CDR3 sequence is 15 residues long. The germline V and J ends were trimmed by 6 bases and 5 bases, with 17 bases remaining between them. In nucleotides, the CDR3 is TGCGCCAGCAGCTTCGGCAGCGGACCGAACAATGAGCAGTTCTTC. Protein product: CASSFGSGPNNEQFF.

The rearrangement joins TRBV19 to TRBJ2-7; TRBD1 matches at 9 bases. The V gene end was trimmed by 4 bases and the J gene end by 4 bases; junction bases not matched to a gene: 8. This CDR3 is built from 15 residues. The germline V gene encodes CDR1 LNHDA and CDR2 SQIVND (reference sequence). The CDR3 nucleotides read TGTGCCAGTAGTAGGTACAGGGGGCCAGAGTACGAGCAGTACTTC. Translated: CASSRYRGPEYEQYF.

V and J are TRBV6-5 and TRBJ2-1; TRBD2 is a possible D gene (5 bases). Trimming shortened V by 6 bases and J by 4 bases, and 16 bases separated the two germline ends. Germline CDR1 reads MNHEY; CDR2 reads SVGAGI. The CDR3 is made up of 15 amino acids. CDR3: CASRLTLSGYNEQFF. The DNA of the CDR3 is TGTGCCAGCAGGCTCACTCTATCGGGGTACAATGAGCAGTTCTTC.

Written as DNA, the CDR3 is TGTGCCAGCAGCGCATGGACTAGTACTGAGACCCAGTACTTC. Its translation: CASSAWTSTETQYF. The genes are TRBV13 and TRBJ2-5, with TRBD2 matching 7 bases. The CDR3 length is 14 residues. The germline gives CDR1 PRHDT, CDR2 FYEKMQ (reference sequence). The V and J ends lost 5 bases and 5 bases, in that order; junction bases with no gene match: 8. The whole variable domain, filled in from reference TRBV13 and TRBJ2-5, reads AAGVIQSPRHLIKEKRETATLKCYPIPRHDTVYWYQQGPGQDPQFLISFYEKMQSDKGSIPDRFSAQQFSDYHSELNMSSLELGDSALYFCASSAWTSTETQYFGPGTRLLVL.

This sequence joins TRBV9 and TRBJ2-2, with 10 bases matching TRBD2. Trimming at V came to 3 bases and at J to 5 bases, leaving 7 bases not matched to a gene. Germline CDR1 and CDR2: SGDLS and YYNGEE. This CDR3 is 16 amino acids long. The CDR3 protein is CASSGAGGPWTGELFF. The DNA of the CDR3 is TGTGCCAGCAGCGGAGCGGGAGGGCCTTGGACCGGGGAGCTGTTTTTT.

The chain couples TRBV9 to TRBJ2-1; the D is unclear. V lost 0 bases and J 0 bases, leaving 13 bases between the germline ends. This CDR3 comprises 17 residues. Germline V gene sequence: CDR1 SGDLS, CDR2 YYNGEE. The CDR3 loop is CASSVVGSPYSYNEQFF. In DNA form, the CDR3 reads TGTGCCAGCAGCGTAGTAGGTAGCCCTTACTCCTACAATGAGCAGTTCTTC.

V gene TRBV30 combines with J gene TRBJ2-7; D not resolved. The V end lost 4 bases, the J end lost 0 bases, and 7 bases lay between the germline ends. The germline CDR1 and CDR2 sequences are GTSNPN and SVGIG (reference sequence). The CDR3 runs to 12 residues. The CDR3, as DNA: TGTGCCTGGACAGATTCCTCCTACGAGCAGTACTTC. Protein: CAWTDSSYEQYF.

The chain links TRBV27 to TRBJ1-2, with TRBD1 matching over 8 bases. V shed 3 bases, J shed 4 bases, and the junction held 4 bases outside the gene matches. Germline CDR1 MNHEY, CDR2 SMNVEV (reference sequence). The CDR3 consists of 14 residues. The CDR3 sequence is CASSLDRDLYGYTF. In DNA form, the CDR3 reads TGTGCCAGCAGTTTGGACAGGGATCTCTATGGCTACACCTTC.